Detailed here is one T cell receptor beta chain. The sequenced template was cDNA made from the entire isolated RNA. Profiling relied on immunoSEQ multiplex PCR, and the TCRdb table lists in-frame clones only, not all of them. The sample holds more than 300,000 clones, roughly 16% seen once. Trimming left V 0 bases short and J 5 bases short, with 8 bases between. Germline V gene sequence: CDR1 LGHNA, CDR2 YNFKEQ. This CDR3 is 14 amino acids long. CD45RO/CCR7/CD25/CD127/CD95/CD27 sorting isolated CD4+ naive, central memory, regulatory and stem cell-like memory cells. The record originates from a study of beta chain features in type 1 diabetes. Study information: On cell yields, gender and age, patients and healthy donors were similar.

The TCR sequence derives from a woman between 18 and 29 years old in good health. Sequencing input: naive CD4+ T cells from blood. The rearrangement joins TRBV4-2 to TRBJ1-5; D gene uncertain. As DNA, the CDR3 is TGTGCCAGCAGCCAAGAGTGGCGGGATCAGCCCCAGCATTTT. As protein: CASSQEWRDQPQHF.